This TCR beta chain was observed in a study of blood T cell repertoires in COVID-19 (dated by TCRdb to 2020 to 2021). Turning to the overall study: Collaborator samples came from the United States, Italy and Spain and covered acute and convalescent phases of COVID-19. The prospective study material was composed of cDNA or gDNA derived from T cells, B-cell-depleted T cells, or PBMCs. Subjects who had been exposed to COVID-19, were actively infected with it, or had recovered from it provided the deeply sampled blood TCRbeta repertoires that made up the dataset. The repertoires were released in a freely available public database intended as a resource for research on the immune response to SARS-CoV-2. The samples were drawn from the first 160 participants of the ongoing ImmuneRACE study and from 1,254 subjects provided by 6 global collaborators. The sample metadata nearly always contained a de-identified subject ID, COVID-19 status, age in years and sex. Where HLA class I and class II types were available, the types were taken from metadata supplied by the sample provider, not from assay-based typing.

As encoded in the germline V gene (reference sequence), CDR1 is SEHNR while CDR2 is FQNEAQ. V is pared back by 5 bases and J by 1 base, with 17 bases lying between the germline termini. The CDR3 numbers 16 residues from cysteine through phenylalanine. The DNA shown is the 48-base CDR3, in frame from base 1. The count of this clone is one. This clone's antigen is unknown. Base quality data are lacking; no much larger clone is found one base away. TCRbeta CDR3 regions were amplified from genomic DNA by means of the immunoSEQ Assay, a bias-controlled multiplex PCR. Per the authors' processing: The number of nucleated cells in each sample was estimated by amplification of reference gene primers within the assay. Sequence reads were collapsed and filtered to measure the absolute abundance of every unique TCRbeta CDR3 rearrangement. For each sample, productive Simpson clonality was calculated as the square root of Simpson's diversity index across productive rearrangements. Imported from immuneACCESS, the table was reduced by TCRdb to in-frame sequences with V and J called. These copies leave out some clones; in studies compared against another copy, an unresolved V gene accounts for under half, and the cause of the remainder is not known. The D gene and trimming were derived from the DNA, and the V and J assignments and clone size from that table. The sample includes around 380,000 clones, with 80% to 90% observed a single time. The ten most abundant clones make up 1.3% of the sample.

In the prospective study, participants were about 18 to 95 years old, resided in 20 to 30 geographic areas of the United States, and were enrolled through a virtual design. In the prospective study, cohorts were assigned on the basis of participant-reported clinical history obtained from a screening survey and a study questionnaire. Recovered participants in ImmuneRACE Cohort 3 were defined by two consecutive negative NP/OP PCR tests, clearance by a healthcare professional, or resolution of symptoms. Mobile phlebotomists in the prospective study collected whole blood, serum and a nasopharyngeal or oropharyngeal swab from every participant. Prospective study participants could optionally give additional blood draws and questionnaires over a roughly two-month period. Blood samples from the prospective study were shipped frozen or at room temperature prior to DNA extraction. What the work shows at the level of the full study, not this receptor alone: The amount of clinical and demographic metadata varied by source and participant and was provided uncurated.

The V and J segments used are TRBV7-9 and TRBJ1-2; the D gene is not confidently resolved. Sequenced material: PBMCs or T cells enriched from blood (not recorded which). This TCR was sampled from a man aged 25 to 45 who had recovered from COVID-19. The CDR3 has the sequence CASSPQRHPSNYGYTF. The DNA sequence is given as TGTGCCAGCAGCCCTCAGAGACACCCCAGTAACTATGGCTACACCTTC.